Below, one T cell receptor (beta chain) is given with its context. These data come from a study of blood T cell repertoires in COVID-19. Overall study context: Researchers got acute and convalescent COVID-19 samples from the United States, Italy and Spain.

Looked up from germline, CDR1 is SGHDN and CDR2 is FVKESK. This CDR3 has 14 amino acids. V was pared by 1 base and J by 8 bases, with 14 bases between. Assay used: immunoSEQ multiplex PCR; TCRdb lists only in-frame clones, some missing. The sample includes roughly 80,000 clones, about 87% of them seen just once. The clonotype originates from a human donor in a cohort sampled during active COVID-19. The sample consisted of peripheral blood. The chain couples TRBV14 to TRBJ1-1; D is unresolved. The CDR3 loop is CASSQVFSGTEAFF. The CDR3 nucleotides read TGTGCCAGCAGCCAAGTCTTCTCGGGTACGGAAGCTTTCTTT. Based on the CDR3 plus reference TRBV14 and TRBJ1-1, the full variable domain is EAGVTQFPSHSVIEKGQTVTLRCDPISGHDNLYWYRRVMGKEIKFLLHFVKESKQDESGMPNNRFLAERTGGTYSTLKVQPAELEDSGVYFCASSQVFSGTEAFFGQGTRLTVV.